This passage covers 23 T cell receptor beta chains from one sample sequenced in a study of T cell repertoires in cytomegalovirus infection. These receptors have no identified antigens. TCRdb itself ran the reads through MiXCR, one entry per CDR3 protein. The repertoire consists of 900,000 to 950,000 distinct CDR3 sequences, with approximately 30% occurring once and the leading ten covering around an eighth. Sequences were derived from cultured CD8+ T cells from PBMCs, sampled from culture after CMV antigen stimulation. These receptor sequences come from a human donor in good health (CMV status not recorded). Some clones in this sample may be carry-over from other donors' samples.

This chain links TRBV9 with TRBJ2-3, with 10 bases lining up with TRBD2. The CDR3 is 19 residues long. Germline CDR1 is SGDLS and CDR2 is YYNGEE. With 0 bases clipped from V and 1 base from J, the junction kept 11 bases outside the gene matches. This CDR3 is CASSVALAGALGGTDTQYF. The CDR3 nucleotides are TGTGCCAGCAGCGTAGCGCTAGCGGGGGCCTTGGGGGGCACAGATACGCAGTATTTT.

This rearrangement joins TRBV7-9 to TRBJ2-3; 7 positions match TRBD2. Germline V lookup: CDR1 SEHNR, CDR2 FQNEAQ (reference sequence). The length of the CDR3 is 9 residues. With V trimmed by 8 bases and J by 13 bases, 3 bases remained unmatched. The CDR3, as DNA: TGTGCCAGCGGACTAGGCGAGTATTTT. It is translated as CASGLGEYF.

In the case of this clonotype: The conserved phenylalanine or tryptophan normally closing the CDR3 is absent here, so this likely arose from a read error. The DNA is left out, because the CDR3 cannot be placed on it with certainty; the CDR3 is given as TCRdb lists it. This sequence joins TRBV7-9 and TRBJ2-5; the table's D call, TRBD2, has no DNA check behind it. The CDR3 is made up of 12 amino acids, end residues included. Looked up from germline, CDR1 is SEHNR and CDR2 is FQNEAQ (reference sequence). The CDR3 reads CASSLDAGPLGH.

This clonotype came up many times. This chain links TRBV12-3 or TRBV12-4 with TRBJ2-3, with 9 bases fitting TRBD1. This CDR3 region has 15 residues. V shed 6 bases and J 3 bases; nucleotides not matched to a gene: 7. The CDR3 region has the DNA TGTGCCAGCAGCTCGGACAGGGGCGAAACAGATACGCAGTATTTT. It encodes CASSSDRGETDTQYF.

J is TRBJ1-4 and V is TRBV7-8; D unresolved. Germline V lookup: CDR1 SGHVS, CDR2 FQNEAQ. The CDR3 is made up of 16 amino acids. With 5 bases removed from V and 0 bases from J, the gap between germline ends came to 13 bases. The CDR3 DNA follows: TGTGCCAGCAGCCGGCTGGAGTCGGCAACTAATGAAAAACTGTTTTTT. This sequence encodes CASSRLESATNEKLFF.

The chain joins TRBV10-3 to TRBJ2-1, with D possibly TRBD1 on 5 matching bases. The ends were cut back, 10 bases at V and 3 bases at J, with 22 bases in the middle. The germline CDR1 and CDR2 sequences are ENHRY and SYGVKD. The CDR3 is 16 residues long. The CDR3 spells CATSEDSQGFYNEQFF. CDR3 nucleotides: TGTGCCACTTCGGAAGACTCCCAGGGATTCTACAATGAGCAGTTCTTC.

At least ten counts were recorded for this clonotype. The V and J genes are TRBV7-8 and TRBJ2-2; D remains unclear. Germline assignment: CDR1 SGHVS and CDR2 FQNEAQ. The CDR3 runs to 12 residues. V gave up 5 bases and J gave up 8 bases, with 9 bases separating them. The DNA for the CDR3 is TGTGCCAGCAGCCAAGGAGTTGGGGAGCTGTTTTTT. Amino acid sequence: CASSQGVGELFF.

V gene TRBV7-9 combines with J gene TRBJ2-7, with D possibly matching TRBD1 (6 bases). V shed 6 bases and J shed 7 bases, with 13 bases lying between them. Germline lookup yields CDR1 SEHNR and CDR2 FQNEAQ (reference sequence). The CDR3 consists of 12 residues. This CDR3 reads CASRTGFGEQYF. The CDR3 DNA reads TGTGCCAGCAGAACAGGGTTTGGGGAGCAGTACTTC.

The chain couples TRBV27 to TRBJ2-2; D remains ambiguous. V lost 1 base and J 1 base, leaving 13 bases between the germline ends. The germline V gene has CDR1 MNHEY and CDR2 SMNVEV (reference sequence). This CDR3 is 17 amino acids long. CDR3 residues: CASSLYWADGNTGELFF. CDR3 bases: TGTGCCAGCAGTTTATATTGGGCGGATGGGAACACCGGGGAGCTGTTTTTT.

CDR3 in DNA: TGTGCCAGCAGTGGGAATTCTGGAAACACCATATATTTT. Amino acids: CASSGNSGNTIYF. The V gene is TRBV7-9, the J gene TRBJ1-3; D gene unclear. The CDR3 is made up of 13 amino acids. Deletions cut 6 bases from V and 1 base from J, with 7 bases between. From germline, CDR1 is SEHNR and CDR2 FQNEAQ (reference sequence).

This clonotype was detected many times. For the CDR3, the DNA is TGTGCCAGCAGCTTAGTCAGGCTGGAAGGGGGAAACACCATATATTTT. Amino acids: CASSLVRLEGGNTIYF. The chain recombines TRBV7-2 with TRBJ1-3; no clear D gene. Trimming took 1 base from V and 4 from J, leaving 14 bases between them. Germline V CDR1 and CDR2: SGHTA, FQGNSA. This CDR3 has 16 residues.

This clonotype was seen repeatedly, ten times or more. The chain carries TRBV5-4 and TRBJ2-1, with 10 bases aligning to TRBD1. Germline V CDR1 and CDR2: SGHNT, YYREEE (reference sequence). This CDR3 region has 16 residues. Germline trimming cut 4 bases from V and 7 bases from J; bases unmatched to any gene: 11. CDR3 nucleotide sequence: TGTGCCAGCAGCCCCACGGGGGACAGGGGTTGGAATGAGCAGTTCTTC. Protein sequence: CASSPTGDRGWNEQFF.

CDR3 amino acids: CASSLEYNSPLHF. CDR3 DNA sequence: TGTGCCAGCAGCTTAGAGTATAATTCACCCCTCCACTTT. V usage is TRBV7-6 and J usage is TRBJ1-6, with D uncertain. The CDR3 spans 13 residues. V lost 1 base and J lost 4, with 2 bases in between. The V gene's germline CDR1 is SGHVS and CDR2 FNYEAQ.

This clonotype was counted many times. V is TRBV6-2 or TRBV6-3 and J is TRBJ1-1; 9 bases match TRBD1. With V trimmed by 0 bases and J by 1 base, 9 bases remained unmatched. This CDR3 has 18 residues. Germline V gene lookup returns CDR1 MNHEY and CDR2 SVGEGT. This CDR3 is CASSYSRDRDGTNTEAFF. CDR3 bases: TGTGCCAGCAGTTACTCGCGGGACAGGGATGGAACGAACACTGAAGCTTTCTTT.

This clonotype was counted at least ten times. The rearrangement links TRBV5-1 to TRBJ2-1; 7 bases line up with TRBD1. Germline CDR1 SGHRS, CDR2 YFSETQ. The J segment lost 7 bases and the V segment lost 5 bases, leaving 6 bases of the junction unmatched. The CDR3 runs 13 residues. The CDR3, as DNA: TGCGCCAGCAGGTCCGACAGGGCTAATGAGCAGTTCTTC. Amino acids: CASRSDRANEQFF.

This clonotype was detected many times. CDR3 nucleotides: TGTGCCAGCAGCTTAGAGATTAGCGGGGGGGCAGAGGAGCAGTTCTTC. Its translation is CASSLEISGGAEEQFF. The rearrangement joins TRBV7-6 to TRBJ2-1; 11 bases agree with TRBD2. The CDR3 length is 16 residues. CDR1 SGHVS and CDR2 FNYEAQ come from the germline V gene. J gave up 10 bases and V 1 base, and 9 bases lay outside the gene matches.

This clonotype was counted between two and nine times. This chain joins TRBV20-1 and TRBJ2-7; TRBD1 might be the D (6 bases). The germline V gene encodes CDR1 DFQATT and CDR2 SNEGSKA (reference sequence). Between the trimmed V and J ends, which lost 6 bases and 1 base, there was a span of 19 bases. This CDR3 comprises 15 residues. CDR3 nucleotide sequence: TGCAGTGCAGCAATCACGGACAGCGCTTCCTACGAGCAGTACGTC. As protein: CSAAITDSASYEQYV.

A few counts support this clonotype. The chain employs TRBV4-1 and TRBJ1-4; D ambiguous. The V gene lost 4 bases and the J gene lost 0 bases, with 12 bases spanning the gap. The CDR3 is 16 residues long. Germline V CDR1 and CDR2: MGHRA, YSYEKL. The CDR3 region is CASSLNHLATNEKLFF. The DNA for the CDR3 is TGCGCCAGCAGCCTCAACCACCTTGCAACTAATGAAAAACTGTTTTTT.

This rearrangement joins TRBV6-5 to TRBJ1-6; 7 bases fit TRBD1. Germline values: CDR1 MNHEY, CDR2 SVGAGI. This CDR3 has 18 residues. With V trimmed by 8 bases and J by 4 bases, 17 bases remained unmatched. The CDR3 DNA reads as TGTGCCAGCCTCGGCAGGGGGGTAGCGCGTGATTATAATTCACCCCTCCACTTT. Encoded protein: CASLGRGVARDYNSPLHF.

The V gene is TRBV12-3 or TRBV12-4, the J gene TRBJ2-1, with 8 bases fitting TRBD2. V shed 1 base and J 0 bases; nucleotides not matched to a gene: 14. The CDR3 spans 20 residues. The CDR3 DNA is TGTGCCAGCAGTTTAGAGCGACTTGCGGGGGGTGCGAGCTCCTACAATGAGCAGTTCTTC. Amino acids: CASSLERLAGGASSYNEQFF.

This clonotype showed up just a few times. This chain connects TRBV10-3 to TRBJ2-2; the match to TRBD1 covers 8 bases. V was pared by 9 bases and J by 3 bases, with 6 bases of the junction left unmatched. The CDR3 runs to 14 residues. Germline CDR1 is ENHRY and CDR2 is SYGVKD. The DNA of the CDR3 is TGTGCCATTCCCAACAGGGGGTACACCGGGGAGCTGTTTTTT. Translated: CAIPNRGYTGELFF.

This clonotype has ten or more counts. The chain joins TRBV7-8 to TRBJ2-5; D unclear. Looked up from germline, CDR1 is SGHVS and CDR2 is FQNEAQ. The CDR3 sequence is 12 residues long. Trimming stripped 0 bases from V and 5 bases from J, with 4 bases between. In DNA, the CDR3 is TGTGCCAGCAGCTTAGCGTATGAGACCCAGTACTTC. It is translated as CASSLAYETQYF.

J is TRBJ1-1 and V is TRBV12-3 or TRBV12-4; 7 bases align to TRBD1. The CDR3 totals 12 residues. After removal of 8 bases from V and 7 bases from J, the junction contained 7 bases not matched to a gene. The CDR3 DNA reads as TGTGCCAGCTCACAGGGGAACGGTGAAGCTTTCTTT. It is translated as CASSQGNGEAFF.